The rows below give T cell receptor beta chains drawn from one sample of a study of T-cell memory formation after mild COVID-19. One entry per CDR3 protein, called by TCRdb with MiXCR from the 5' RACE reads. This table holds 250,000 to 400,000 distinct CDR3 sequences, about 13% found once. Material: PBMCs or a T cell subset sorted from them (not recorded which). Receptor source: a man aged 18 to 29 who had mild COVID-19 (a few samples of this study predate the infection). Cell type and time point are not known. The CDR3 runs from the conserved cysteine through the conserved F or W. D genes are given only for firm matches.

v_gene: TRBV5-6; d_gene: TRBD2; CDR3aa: CASSLAGLASDEQFF
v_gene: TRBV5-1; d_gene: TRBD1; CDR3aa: CASSPRQGWTGELFF
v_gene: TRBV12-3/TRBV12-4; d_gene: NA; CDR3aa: CASSVNTEAFF
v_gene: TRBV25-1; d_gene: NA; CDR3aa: CASSDHYRVGYTF
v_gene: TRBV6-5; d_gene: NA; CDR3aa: CASRPDTEQPQHF
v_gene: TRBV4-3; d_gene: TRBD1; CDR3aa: CASRTRDSEAFF
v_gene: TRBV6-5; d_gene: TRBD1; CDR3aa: CASSKSTGAGNTIYF
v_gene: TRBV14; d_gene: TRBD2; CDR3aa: CASSQSRPRLAGTQYF
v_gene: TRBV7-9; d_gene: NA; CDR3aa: CASTYTDTQYF
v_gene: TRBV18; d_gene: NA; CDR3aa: CASSPSSGLSDTQYF
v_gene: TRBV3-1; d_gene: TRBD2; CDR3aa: CASTHTSGGGDTGELFF
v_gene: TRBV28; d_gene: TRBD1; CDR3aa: CASSLLETGVQTQYF
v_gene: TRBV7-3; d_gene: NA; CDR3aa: CASSLREWDNFGNTIYF
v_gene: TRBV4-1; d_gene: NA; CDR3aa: CASSQLDSLNTEAFF
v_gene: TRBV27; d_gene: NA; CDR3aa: CASSLGGGPGSTGELFF
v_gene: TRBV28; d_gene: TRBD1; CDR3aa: CASRTGRNGYTF
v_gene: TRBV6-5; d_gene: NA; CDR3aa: CASSFRPQPLETQYF
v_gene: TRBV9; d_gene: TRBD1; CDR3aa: CASSDHRGNQPQHF
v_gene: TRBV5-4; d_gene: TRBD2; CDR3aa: CASRTGGDEYF
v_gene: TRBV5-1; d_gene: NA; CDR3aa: CASSLEQGWTDAFF
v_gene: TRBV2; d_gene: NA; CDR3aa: CAVFESGKPYEQYF
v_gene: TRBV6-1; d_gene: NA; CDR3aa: CASSAGVGGNYGYTF
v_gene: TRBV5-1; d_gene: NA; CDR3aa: CASSGGAGETQYF
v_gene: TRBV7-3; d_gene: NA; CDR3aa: CASSTRAGRGTGELFF
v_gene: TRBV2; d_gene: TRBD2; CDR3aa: CASSLLSGGFSGELFF
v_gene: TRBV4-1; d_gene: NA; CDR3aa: CASSHNTGELFF
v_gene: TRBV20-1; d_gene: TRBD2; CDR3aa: CSARTPLADQETQYF
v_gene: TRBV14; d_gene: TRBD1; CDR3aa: CASSRRTGGNSPLHF
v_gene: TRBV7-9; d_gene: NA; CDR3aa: CASSFQGSQETQYF
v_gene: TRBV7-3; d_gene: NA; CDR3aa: CASSLATTGSPLHF
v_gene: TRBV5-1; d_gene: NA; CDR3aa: CASSLAVRGDYGYTF
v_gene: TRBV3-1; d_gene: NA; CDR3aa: CASSQGRVEQFF
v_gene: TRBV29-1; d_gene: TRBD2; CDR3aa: CSANWGGDTQYF
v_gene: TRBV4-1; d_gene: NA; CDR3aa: CASSPSWARQNEQFF
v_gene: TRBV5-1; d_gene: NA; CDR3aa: CASSWSPGQGDSGNTIYF
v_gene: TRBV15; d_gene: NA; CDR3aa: CATSRDQPPDTQYF
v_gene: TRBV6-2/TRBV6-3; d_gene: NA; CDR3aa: CASNSPREGAREAFF
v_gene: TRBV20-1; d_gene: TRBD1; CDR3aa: CSVAGTGVRQPQHF
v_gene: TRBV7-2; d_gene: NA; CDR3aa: CASSLVGGRAGELFF